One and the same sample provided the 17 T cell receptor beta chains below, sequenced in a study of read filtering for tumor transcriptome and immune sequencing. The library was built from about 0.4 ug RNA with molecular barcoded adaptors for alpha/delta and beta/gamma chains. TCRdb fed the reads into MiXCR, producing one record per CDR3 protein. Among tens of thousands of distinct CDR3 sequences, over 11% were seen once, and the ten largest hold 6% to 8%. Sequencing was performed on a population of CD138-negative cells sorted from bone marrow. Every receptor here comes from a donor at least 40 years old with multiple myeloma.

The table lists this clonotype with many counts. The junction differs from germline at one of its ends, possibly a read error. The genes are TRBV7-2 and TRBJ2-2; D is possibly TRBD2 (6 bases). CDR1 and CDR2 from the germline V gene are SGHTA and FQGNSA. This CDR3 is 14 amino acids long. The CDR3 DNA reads TGTGCCAGCAGCGTAGCGGCGAACACCGGGGAGCTGTTTTTT. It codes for CASSVAANTGELFF. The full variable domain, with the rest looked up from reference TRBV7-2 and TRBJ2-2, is GAGVSQSPSNKVTEKGKDVELRCDPISGHTALYWYRQSLGQGLEFLIYFQGNSAPDKSGLPSDRFSAERTGGSVSTLTIQRTQQEDSAVYLCASSVAANTGELFFGEGSRLTVL.

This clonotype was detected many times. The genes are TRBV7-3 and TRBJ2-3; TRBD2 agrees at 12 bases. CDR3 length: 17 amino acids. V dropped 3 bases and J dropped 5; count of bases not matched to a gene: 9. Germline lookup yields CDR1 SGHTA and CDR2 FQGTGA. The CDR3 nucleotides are TGTGCCAGCAGCTTCGGAGTGGGACTAGCGGGCGTAGATACGCAGTATTTT. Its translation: CASSFGVGLAGVDTQYF.

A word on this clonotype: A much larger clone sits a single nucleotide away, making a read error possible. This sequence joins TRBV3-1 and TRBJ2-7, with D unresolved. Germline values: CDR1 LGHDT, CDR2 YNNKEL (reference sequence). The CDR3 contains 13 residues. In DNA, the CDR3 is TGTGCCAGCAGCCCTCAGGTTGCCTACGGGCAGTACTTC. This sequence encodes CASSPQVAYGQYF.

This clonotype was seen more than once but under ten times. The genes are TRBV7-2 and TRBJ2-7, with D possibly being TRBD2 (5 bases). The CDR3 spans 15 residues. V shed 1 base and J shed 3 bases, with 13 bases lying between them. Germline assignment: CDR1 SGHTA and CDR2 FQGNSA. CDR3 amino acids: CASSLEWSSSYEQYF. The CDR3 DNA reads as TGTGCCAGCAGCTTAGAGTGGTCTAGCAGCTACGAGCAGTACTTC.

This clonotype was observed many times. This CDR3 reads CASSLYTPHFPEPQQYGYTF. The CDR3 DNA reads TGCGCCAGCAGCTTGTATACGCCACACTTCCCGGAGCCGCAACAATATGGCTACACCTTC. The gene calls are TRBV5-1 and TRBJ1-2; D gene unclear. Germline CDR1 is SGHRS and CDR2 is YFSETQ. The V gene lost 1 base and the J gene lost 5 bases, with 30 bases spanning the gap. The CDR3 contains 20 residues.

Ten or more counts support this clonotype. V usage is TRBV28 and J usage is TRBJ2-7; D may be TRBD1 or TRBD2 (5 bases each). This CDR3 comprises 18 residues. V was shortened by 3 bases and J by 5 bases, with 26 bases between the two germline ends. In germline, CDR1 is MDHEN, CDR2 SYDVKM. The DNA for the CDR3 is TGTGCCAGCAGTTTGTCTGCGTTTTTGGGGACCCTACTGAACGAGCAGTACTTC. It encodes CASSLSAFLGTLLNEQYF.

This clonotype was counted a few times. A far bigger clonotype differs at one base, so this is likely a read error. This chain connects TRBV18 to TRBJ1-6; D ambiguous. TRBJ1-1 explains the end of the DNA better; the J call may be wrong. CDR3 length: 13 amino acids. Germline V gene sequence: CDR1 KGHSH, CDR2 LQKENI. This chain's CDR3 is CASLELANTVAFF. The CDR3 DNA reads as TGTGCCAGCTTAGAGTTGGCGAACACTGTAGCTTTCTTT.

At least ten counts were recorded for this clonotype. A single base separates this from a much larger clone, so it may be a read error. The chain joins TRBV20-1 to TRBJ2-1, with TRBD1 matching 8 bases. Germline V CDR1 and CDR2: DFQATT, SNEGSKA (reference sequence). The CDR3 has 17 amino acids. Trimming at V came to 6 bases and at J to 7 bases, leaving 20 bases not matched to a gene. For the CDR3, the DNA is TGCAGTGCCGCCCCCCCCCGGACAGGGCGTCTTTATAATGAGCAGTTCTTC. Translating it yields CSAAPPRTGRLYNEQFF.

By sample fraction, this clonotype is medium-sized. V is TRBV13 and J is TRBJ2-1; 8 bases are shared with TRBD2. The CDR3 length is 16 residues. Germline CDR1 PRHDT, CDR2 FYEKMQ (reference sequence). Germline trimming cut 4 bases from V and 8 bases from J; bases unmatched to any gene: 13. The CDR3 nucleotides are TGTGCCAGCAGCTCCTACGGGAGGGCCGGTGCAGATGAGCAGTTCTTC. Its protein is CASSSYGRAGADEQFF.

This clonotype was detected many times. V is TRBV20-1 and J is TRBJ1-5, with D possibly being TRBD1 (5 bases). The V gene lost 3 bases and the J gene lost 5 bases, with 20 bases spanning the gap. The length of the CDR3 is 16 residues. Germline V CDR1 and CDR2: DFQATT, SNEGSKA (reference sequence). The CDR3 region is CSARDPDSPHDQPQHF. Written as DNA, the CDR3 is TGCAGTGCTAGGGATCCAGACAGCCCCCACGATCAGCCCCAGCATTTT.

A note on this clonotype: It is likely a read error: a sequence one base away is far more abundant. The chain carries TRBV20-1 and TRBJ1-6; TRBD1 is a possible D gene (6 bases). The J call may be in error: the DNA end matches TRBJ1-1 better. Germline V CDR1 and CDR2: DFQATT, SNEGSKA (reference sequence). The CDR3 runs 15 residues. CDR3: CNASATEGGRGRAFF. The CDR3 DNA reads TGCAATGCTAGTGCGACCGAAGGGGGGAGAGGACGGGCTTTCTTT.

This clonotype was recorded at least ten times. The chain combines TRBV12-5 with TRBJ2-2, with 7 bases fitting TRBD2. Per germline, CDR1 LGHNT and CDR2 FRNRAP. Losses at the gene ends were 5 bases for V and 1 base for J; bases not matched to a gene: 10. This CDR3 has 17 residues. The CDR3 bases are TGTGCTAGTGGTCCCCTTTTCTCTAGCGGGAACACCGGGGAGCTGTTTTTT. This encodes CASGPLFSSGNTGELFF. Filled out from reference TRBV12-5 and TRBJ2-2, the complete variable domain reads DARVTQTPRHKVTEMGQEVTMRCQPILGHNTVFWYRQTMMQGLELLAYFRNRAPLDDSGMPKDRFSAEMPDATLATLKIQPSEPRDSAVYFCASGPLFSSGNTGELFFGEGSRLTVL.

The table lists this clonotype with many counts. The CDR3 reads CASSLLAGVTSYNEQFF. Here the CDR3 DNA reads TGCGCCAGCAGCTTGTTAGCGGGAGTAACTTCCTACAATGAGCAGTTCTTC. The chain is built from TRBV5-1 and TRBJ2-1; TRBD2 aligns across 9 bases. CDR3 length: 17 amino acids. J lost 1 base, V lost 1 base, and 6 bases had no gene match. Germline lookup yields CDR1 SGHRS and CDR2 YFSETQ.

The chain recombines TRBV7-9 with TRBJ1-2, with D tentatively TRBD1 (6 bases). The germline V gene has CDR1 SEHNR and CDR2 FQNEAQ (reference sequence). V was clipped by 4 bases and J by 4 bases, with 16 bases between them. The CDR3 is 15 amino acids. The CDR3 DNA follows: TGTGCCAGCAGCTCCCCAGGTGGGGGGCTCTATGGCTACACCTTC. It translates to CASSSPGGGLYGYTF.

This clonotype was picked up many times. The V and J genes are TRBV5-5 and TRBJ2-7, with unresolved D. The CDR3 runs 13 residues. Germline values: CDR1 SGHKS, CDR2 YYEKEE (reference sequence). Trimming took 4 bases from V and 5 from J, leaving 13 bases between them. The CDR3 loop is CASSHPVVHEQYF. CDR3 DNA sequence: TGTGCCAGCAGCCACCCGGTCGTTCACGAGCAGTACTTC.

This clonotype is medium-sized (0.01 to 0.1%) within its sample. CDR3 amino acids: CASSDQTLMNTEAFF. As DNA, the CDR3 is TGTGCCAGCAGTGATCAGACTCTTATGAACACTGAAGCTTTCTTT. The gene calls are TRBV3-1 and TRBJ1-1; no definite D call. Germline V gives CDR1 LGHDT, CDR2 YNNKEL (reference sequence). There are 15 residues in the CDR3. V lost 6 bases to trimming and J lost 0 bases, with 14 bases between them.

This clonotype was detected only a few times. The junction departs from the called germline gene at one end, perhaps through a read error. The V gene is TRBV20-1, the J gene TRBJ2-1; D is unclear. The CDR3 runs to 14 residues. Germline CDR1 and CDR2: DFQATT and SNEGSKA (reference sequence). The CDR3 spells CSAHPWSSYNEQLF. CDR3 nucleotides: TGCAGCGCTCATCCATGGAGCTCCTACAATGAGCAGCTCTTC.